The 15 T cell receptor beta chains below all came from one sample that was sequenced in a study of cytomegalovirus exposure and HLA in healthy donors. Here immunoSEQ multiplex PCR was the method, and the copy in TCRdb shows in-frame clones only, minus some. In the table there are 100,000 to 120,000 clones, roughly 87% of which are singletons. Sequenced input: PBMCs. These receptors came from a woman aged 18 to 35 in good health and CMV-seronegative.

The chain has TRBV4-2 and TRBJ2-5, with 7 positions matching TRBD2. The J segment lost 6 bases and the V segment lost 0 bases, leaving 7 bases of the junction unmatched. The length of the CDR3 is 15 residues. Germline CDR1 LGHNA, CDR2 YNFKEQ. The CDR3 region is CASSQDLLAKKTQYF. For the CDR3, the DNA is TGTGCCAGCAGCCAAGATTTACTAGCGAAAAAGACCCAGTACTTC.

Here the CDR3 DNA reads TGCAGTGCTAGAGTCGCTGAAGCTTTCTTT. It specifies CSARVAEAFF. The rearrangement links TRBV20-1 to TRBJ1-1; the D is unclear. The CDR3 contains 10 residues. Looked up from germline, CDR1 is DFQATT and CDR2 is SNEGSKA (reference sequence). Trimming took 1 base from V and 6 from J, leaving 3 bases between them.

This CDR3 reads CASSLLGQANEQFF. The CDR3 nucleotides read TGTGCCAGCAGCTTATTAGGACAGGCCAATGAGCAGTTCTTC. The gene calls are TRBV7-2 and TRBJ2-1, with 7 bases aligning to TRBD1. Trimming at V came to 2 bases and at J to 6 bases, leaving 4 bases not matched to a gene. The CDR3 consists of 14 residues. The germline CDR1 and CDR2 sequences are SGHTA and FQGNSA.

For the CDR3, the DNA is TGTGCCAGCATCACCGGGGACAGGGGTTTTCGTACCTTTGCGACGATTGGCTACACCTTC. Translation gives CASITGDRGFRTFATIGYTF. V usage is TRBV6-4 and J usage is TRBJ1-2; 10 nucleotides agree with TRBD1. Germline CDR1 and CDR2: MRHNA and SNTAGT. The CDR3 runs to 20 residues. Losses at the gene ends were 7 bases for V and 7 bases for J; bases not matched to a gene: 27.

The rearrangement links TRBV5-1 to TRBJ1-1, with D perhaps TRBD1 (6 bases). Trimming took 1 base from V and 1 from J, leaving 8 bases between them. This CDR3 is built from 14 residues. Germline V gene sequence: CDR1 SGHRS, CDR2 YFSETQ. CDR3 coding DNA: TGCGCCAGCAGCTTGTTGGGGGCGAACACTGAAGCTTTCTTT. The encoded protein is CASSLLGANTEAFF.

The chain uses TRBV5-1 and TRBJ2-2, with 7 bases fitting TRBD2. CDR1 is SGHRS and CDR2 is YFSETQ in the germline V gene. The ends lost 4 bases at V and 7 bases at J; junction bases unmatched: 7. The CDR3 extends over 14 amino acids. CDR3 sequence: CASSRGTISGELFF. The CDR3 coding sequence is TGCGCCAGCAGCCGCGGGACTATCAGCGGGGAGCTGTTTTTT.

This rearrangement joins TRBV7-6 to TRBJ2-7; 12 nucleotides line up with TRBD2. Germline assignment: CDR1 SGHVS and CDR2 FNYEAQ. The J segment lost 7 bases and the V segment lost 1 base, leaving 8 bases of the junction unmatched. This CDR3 is 16 amino acids long. In nucleotides, the CDR3 is TGTGCCAGCAGCTTAGAGGCTAGCGGGGGGGCAAGGGAGCAGTACTTC. Its protein product is CASSLEASGGAREQYF. The whole variable domain, remainder taken from reference TRBV7-6 and TRBJ2-7, is GAGVSQSPRYKVTKRGQDVALRCDPISGHVSLYWYRQALGQGPEFLTYFNYEAQQDKSGLPNDRFSAERPEGSISTLTIQRTEQRDSAMYRCASSLEASGGAREQYFGPGTRLTVT.

This chain connects TRBV19 to TRBJ2-2, with 13 bases matching TRBD2. The CDR3 is 16 amino acids. CDR1 is LNHDA and CDR2 is SQIVND in the germline V gene (reference sequence). With V trimmed by 4 bases and J by 7 bases, 6 bases remained unmatched. CDR3 in DNA: TGTGCCAGTAGTACCCGGACTAGCGGGAGCATCGGGGAGCTGTTTTTT. This encodes CASSTRTSGSIGELFF.

The V and J genes are TRBV5-1 and TRBJ2-1; 7 bases fit TRBD1. The CDR3 covers 16 residues. Germline V gene data show CDR1 as SGHRS and CDR2 as YFSETQ. V shed 4 bases, J shed 9 bases, and the junction held 16 bases outside the gene matches. CDR3 region: CASSMDRDSPTIEQFF. The CDR3 DNA is TGCGCCAGCAGCATGGACCGGGACAGCCCAACGATTGAGCAGTTCTTC.

Only one count was recorded for this clone. V is TRBV2 and J is TRBJ1-1; 7 positions match TRBD1. CDR1 is SNHLY and CDR2 is FYNNEI in the germline V gene. With 6 bases clipped from V and 4 bases from J, the junction kept 8 bases outside the gene matches. The CDR3 sequence is 14 residues long. As DNA, the CDR3 is TGTGCCAGCAGGGCCCGGACAGGCAGCACTGAAGCTTTCTTT. The encoded protein is CASRARTGSTEAFF.

This chain joins TRBV27 and TRBJ1-5; 9 bases line up with TRBD1. The V gene's germline CDR1 is MNHEY and CDR2 SMNVEV (reference sequence). The CDR3 loop spans 16 amino acids. Trimming took 6 bases from V and 6 from J; bases not matched to a gene: 12. CDR3 amino acids: CASRPESGTGTQPQHF. CDR3 DNA sequence: TGTGCCAGCAGACCCGAATCAGGGACAGGGACTCAGCCCCAGCATTTT.

The genes are TRBV4-3 and TRBJ2-6, with unresolved D. The ends were cut back, 0 bases at V and 2 bases at J, with 5 bases in the middle. Germline assignment: CDR1 LGHNA and CDR2 YSLEER. The CDR3 runs to 15 residues. CDR3 region: CASSQESTGANVLTF. As DNA, the CDR3 is TGCGCCAGCAGCCAAGAGAGCACTGGGGCCAACGTCCTGACTTTC.

The V call is TRBV4-3, the J call TRBJ2-7; D might be TRBD2 (5 bases). Germline lookup yields CDR1 LGHNA and CDR2 YSLEER. V gave up 1 base and J gave up 4 bases, with 20 bases separating them. CDR3 size: 17 residues. The CDR3 DNA reads as TGCGCCAGCAGCCAAGGGTTGAACGTGCGGGCTAAATACGAGCAGTACTTC. Translating it yields CASSQGLNVRAKYEQYF.

The V gene is TRBV5-1, the J gene TRBJ2-3; D may be TRBD2 (6 bases). Trimming cost V 3 bases and J 0 bases, with 17 bases left between them. Germline V gives CDR1 SGHRS, CDR2 YFSETQ. The CDR3 extends over 17 amino acids. The CDR3 DNA is TGCGCCAGCAGCTCGGGGGTTGGGGGGTCTAGCACAGATACGCAGTATTTT. Residues: CASSSGVGGSSTDTQYF.

The rearrangement uses TRBV4-3 and TRBJ2-1; TRBD2 aligns across 7 bases. V was pared by 8 bases and J by 3 bases, with 4 bases of the junction left unmatched. CDR1 and CDR2 from the germline V gene are LGHNA and YSLEER. The CDR3 runs to 13 residues. The CDR3 reads CASSREVYNEQFF. The CDR3 bases are TGCGCCAGCTCTCGGGAGGTCTACAATGAGCAGTTCTTC.